Below, one T cell receptor beta chain is given with its context. Its antigen is as yet unknown. This record belongs to a study of radiotherapy plus CTLA-4 blockade in lung cancer. Findings and caveats of the study: Some TCR clones had been derived from tumors. These clones expanded in peripheral blood after radiotherapy plus ipilimumab. Early clonal dynamics of blood T cells, together with interferon-beta, were reported as the best response predictor.

J gave up 8 bases and V 5 bases, and 6 bases lay outside the gene matches. The CDR3 spans 14 residues. Germline V gene lookup returns CDR1 MNHEY and CDR2 SMNVEV (reference sequence). Profiled with immunoSEQ multiplex PCR; TCRdb holds only in-frame clones, not every one. This table holds around 45,000 clones, roughly 76% found once. The source material was peripheral blood, sampled from a patient treated with radiotherapy plus ipilimumab. The chain uses TRBV27 and TRBJ1-6; 7 nucleotides align to TRBD1. The sequence came from a human donor with non-small cell lung cancer who had stable disease on radiotherapy plus ipilimumab. The CDR3 protein is CASSPRDRYSPLHF. The CDR3 nucleotides are TGTGCCAGCAGTCCCCGGGACAGATATTCACCCCTCCACTTT.